This is a list of T cell receptor beta chains from one sample in a study of beta chain features in type 1 diabetes. Produced via immunoSEQ multiplex PCR; TCRdb's table is partial and in-frame only. The repertoire has under 950,000 clones, 15% to 20% of them found once; the top ten carry around 0.02%. Material for sequencing was naive CD4+ T cells from blood. The receptors here all came from a woman in her late teens or twenties in good health. The CDR3 runs from the conserved cysteine through the conserved F or W. The order of the fields is D gene, J gene, V gene, clone size, CDR3 DNA, CDR3 protein. The D gene is left open where the match is weak. Rows give clone size only sometimes, using once, few, many, or a class for an expanded clone.

>NA|TRBJ1-2|TRBV19|few
TGTGCCAGTAGTGTCGAGACAGGAAGATCTAACTATGGCTACACCTTC
CASSVETGRSNYGYTF
>TRBD2|TRBJ2-5|TRBV18|few
TGTGCCAGCTCACCACTTGGGACTAGAGAAGAGACCCAGTACTTC
CASSPLGTREETQYF
>NA|TRBJ1-1|TRBV29-1|NA
TGCAGCGTTCTCGGTTCCACTGAAGCTTTCTTT
CSVLGSTEAFF
>NA|TRBJ2-1|TRBV7-3|few
TGTGCCAGCAGCCAGTCTACAAATGAGCAGTTCTTC
CASSQSTNEQFF
>NA|TRBJ1-1|TRBV4-2|NA
TGTGCCAGCAGCCTACCGAGGGGAGACACTGAAGCTTTCTTT
CASSLPRGDTEAFF
>NA|TRBJ2-5|TRBV6-6|few
TGTGCCAGCAGTGGACAGCTCCGAGAGACCCAGTACTTC
CASSGQLRETQYF
>NA|TRBJ1-2|TRBV19|NA
TGTGCCAGTAGTTCCCGATATGGCTACACCTTC
CASSSRYGYTF
>TRBD2|TRBJ2-3|TRBV4-2|NA
TGTGCCAGCAGAGCGGGAGGGCCGACAGATACGCAGTATTTT
CASRAGGPTDTQYF
>TRBD2|TRBJ2-3|TRBV9|NA
TGTGCCAGCAGCCCGGGACTATCCACAGATACGCAGTATTTT
CASSPGLSTDTQYF
>NA|TRBJ1-4|TRBV7-9|NA
TGTGCCAGCAGTTACCAGGGGTCGACTAATGAAAAACTGTTTTTT
CASSYQGSTNEKLFF
>NA|TRBJ2-1|TRBV10-3|many
TGTGCCATCAGTGTGAGGTTAGCCGATGAGCAGTTCTTC
CAISVRLADEQFF
>TRBD2|TRBJ2-3|TRBV29-1|NA
TGCAGCTCCCGGGGGGGGCTAGCCAGCGGTACGCAGTATTTT
CSSRGGLASGTQYF
>TRBD2|TRBJ2-2|TRBV7-2|few
TGTGCCAGCAGCTCCCTAGGTACTAGCGGGGACACCGGGGAGCTGTTTTTT
CASSSLGTSGDTGELFF
>TRBD1|TRBJ1-1|TRBV13|many
TGTGCCAGCAGCTTCGGACAGGGCATGACTGAAGCTTTCTTT
CASSFGQGMTEAFF
>TRBD1|TRBJ1-2|TRBV2|few
TGTGCCAGCAGTGAGGGACAGGGGTATGGCTACACCTTC
CASSEGQGYGYTF
>NA|TRBJ2-3|TRBV11-2|NA
TGTGCCAGCAGCCCTGCGGGGGCGGGATATTCAGATACGCAGTATTTT
CASSPAGAGYSDTQYF
>NA|TRBJ2-3|TRBV7-2|few
TGTGCCAGCAGCTTAATTGGCCAGTCAACGACAGATACGCAGTATTTT
CASSLIGQSTTDTQYF
>TRBD2|TRBJ2-5|TRBV18|NA
TGTGCCAGCTCTCCTACTAGCGGGAGAGAGACCCAGTACTTC
CASSPTSGRETQYF
>NA|TRBJ2-4|TRBV21-1|NA
TGTGCCAGCAGCAACTTGAATCGAATTCTAGCCAAAAACATTCAGTACTTC
CASSNLNRILAKNIQYF
>TRBD2|TRBJ2-7|TRBV2|few
TGTGCCAGCAAGCGGGACCTTTCCTACGAGCAGTACTTC
CASKRDLSYEQYF
>NA|TRBJ2-1|TRBV5-4|few
TGTGCCAGCAGCTTGGTATCCTACAATGAGCAGTTCTTC
CASSLVSYNEQFF
>TRBD1|TRBJ1-2|TRBV7-2|few
TGTGCCAGCAGCCAACAGGGGATCGGCGGCTACACCTTC
CASSQQGIGGYTF
>NA|TRBJ1-3|TRBV4-2|NA
TGTGCCAGCAGCCAAGATCACAGGGGAAACACCATATATTTT
CASSQDHRGNTIYF
>NA|TRBJ2-1|TRBV11-2|NA
TGTGCCAGCAGCTTAGTCTGGGGTGAGCAGTTCTTC
CASSLVWGEQFF
>NA|TRBJ2-7|TRBV28|NA
TGTGCCGACGCGTGGAGTTTGTCCTACGAGCAGTACTTC
CADAWSLSYEQYF
>NA|TRBJ2-3|TRBV2|NA
TGTGCCAGCAGTGTCCGGTTGGCGGCTAGCACAGATACGCAGTATTTT
CASSVRLAASTDTQYF
>TRBD2|TRBJ2-5|TRBV7-6|NA
TGTGCCAGCAGCTTCAAAGCGTGGGAGGGGACCCAGTACTTC
CASSFKAWEGTQYF
>NA|TRBJ2-5|TRBV28|NA
TGTGCCAGCAGTCAAGGGGGGGACCAAGAGACCCAGTACTTC
CASSQGGDQETQYF
>NA|TRBJ1-4|TRBV6-5|NA
TGTGCCAGCAGTTTAATAAGTCAGGGTGTCGAAAAACTGTTTTTT
CASSLISQGVEKLFF
>NA|TRBJ2-5|TRBV7-9|NA
TGTGCCAGCAGCCTACTACAGACCCAGTACTTC
CASSLLQTQYF
>TRBD1|TRBJ2-1|TRBV7-9|few
TGTGCCAGCATCCCGAGGGGGCGCGTTGAGCAGTTCTTC
CASIPRGRVEQFF
>TRBD1|TRBJ1-2|TRBV28|few
TGTGCCAGCAGCCCCGGACAGGGGGCGTATGGCTACACCTTC
CASSPGQGAYGYTF
>TRBD2|TRBJ2-1|TRBV7-2|NA
TGTGCCAGCAGCTTAGGGGGACTAGCGGGAATCAATCTGTTCTTC
CASSLGGLAGINLFF
>TRBD2|TRBJ2-7|TRBV5-6|NA
TGTGCCAGCAGGCCACTGGGACTAGCGGATAGCTCCTACGAGCAGTACTTC
CASRPLGLADSSYEQYF
>NA|TRBJ1-5|TRBV5-8|few
TGTGCCAGCAGCTTGGGGACGGGTCGCAATCAGCCCCAGCATTTT
CASSLGTGRNQPQHF
>NA|TRBJ2-3|TRBV9|few
TGTGCCAGCAGCGTAGTTGGCACAGATACGCAGTATTTT
CASSVVGTDTQYF
>NA|TRBJ1-5|TRBV7-3|NA
TGTGCCAGCAGCCTGTCTAGCAATCAGCCCCAGCATTTT
CASSLSSNQPQHF
>NA|TRBJ1-5|TRBV7-9|few
TGTGCCAGCAGCGAAGGAGGGGGAGCTCAGCCCCAGCATTTT
CASSEGGGAQPQHF
>NA|TRBJ2-5|TRBV13|NA
TGTGCCAGCAGCTTGAGCCCATGGGGGGCAAAGACCCAGTACTTC
CASSLSPWGAKTQYF
>TRBD1|TRBJ1-2|TRBV13|NA
TGTGCCAGCAGACAGCAGGGGGCTCATGGCTACACCTTC
CASRQQGAHGYTF
>NA|TRBJ2-6|TRBV25-1|few
TGTGCCAGCAGTGAATTGGGGGATGGGGCCAACGTCCTGACTTTC
CASSELGDGANVLTF
>TRBD1|TRBJ1-5|TRBV4-2|NA
TGTGCCAGCACCCACAGGGGGGACAATCAGCCCCAGCATTTT
CASTHRGDNQPQHF
>TRBD1|TRBJ2-3|TRBV28|few
TGTGCCAGCAGTTTGGACAGGGGCCGGGACGGGCAGTATTTT
CASSLDRGRDGQYF
>NA|TRBJ1-2|TRBV4-2|few
TGTGCCAGCAGCCCAAGACAGGACAACTATGGCTACACCTTC
CASSPRQDNYGYTF
>NA|TRBJ2-7|TRBV27|few
TGTGCCAGCAGTTCCTCCTACGGGGACGAGCAGTACTTC
CASSSSYGDEQYF
>TRBD1|TRBJ1-1|TRBV2|NA
TGTGCCAGCAGTGATGGACAGGGGGGCGAAGCTTTCTTT
CASSDGQGGEAFF
>NA|TRBJ1-5|TRBV27|NA
TGTGCCAGCAGTTTAGGTTTGAATCAGCCCCAGCATTTT
CASSLGLNQPQHF
>NA|TRBJ2-7|TRBV28|NA
TGTGCCAGCAGCCGACCCTACGAGCAGTACTTC
CASSRPYEQYF
>NA|TRBJ2-7|TRBV18|NA
TGTGCCAGCTCACCACCGCGCAGCTCCTACGAGCAGTACTTC
CASSPPRSSYEQYF
>TRBD1|TRBJ2-7|TRBV19|NA
TGTGCCAGTAGCCTTACCGGGACAGGGGGCTACGAGCAGTACTTC
CASSLTGTGGYEQYF
>TRBD1|TRBJ2-5|TRBV28|few
TGTGCCAGCAACACCGCTTGGGACAGAATACAAGAGACCCAGTACTTC
CASNTAWDRIQETQYF